One sample yielded the 5 T cell receptor beta chains listed below, sequenced in a study of a mutant IDH1 vaccine in newly diagnosed glioma. Their target antigens are unknown. Time point specified: week 47, end of study. Each dose delivered 300 ug of mutant IDH1 20-mer peptide subcutaneously with imiquimod. Some clones are missing from TCRdb's copy, which holds only in-frame ones; the method was immunoSEQ multiplex PCR. The table has approximately 100,000 clones, roughly 86% seen once. The input for sequencing was PBMCs, taken from a glioma patient whose treatment included an IDH1 peptide vaccine. These receptors were obtained from a woman aged 45-65 years with glioma.

This chain links TRBV7-3 with TRBJ2-5, with a tentative D call TRBD2 (5 bases). V gave up 1 base and J gave up 4 bases, with 10 bases separating them. Germline assignment: CDR1 SGHTA and CDR2 FQGTGA. This CDR3 region has 14 residues. The CDR3 spells CASSLNSAGETQYF. DNA of the CDR3: TGTGCCAGCAGCTTAAACTCGGCGGGAGAGACCCAGTACTTC.

This chain uses TRBV25-1 with TRBJ1-2; 11 bases agree with TRBD1. This CDR3 contains 14 residues. The germline gives CDR1 MGHDK, CDR2 SYGVNS. J was trimmed by 8 bases and V by 2 bases; bases with no gene match: 4. The CDR3 region is CASSEGQGAKGYTF. In nucleotides, the CDR3 is TGTGCCAGCAGTGAAGGACAGGGGGCGAAAGGCTACACCTTC.

The V call is TRBV6-5, the J call TRBJ1-1; D gene ambiguous. The V and J ends lost 0 bases and 1 base respectively, with 6 bases between them. This CDR3 is built from 14 residues. From germline, CDR1 is MNHEY and CDR2 SVGAGI. The CDR3 protein is CASSYSLRNTEAFF. The CDR3 bases are TGTGCCAGCAGTTACTCTTTGAGGAACACTGAAGCTTTCTTT.

The rearrangement uses TRBV18 and TRBJ2-7; the match to TRBD2 covers 8 bases. This CDR3 contains 16 residues. The trim removed 0 bases at V and 7 bases at J, leaving 11 bases unmatched. Germline V gene data show CDR1 as KGHSH and CDR2 as LQKENI. The CDR3 reads CASSPPGAGGPREQYF. The CDR3 nucleotides read TGTGCCAGCTCACCACCGGGGGCGGGAGGTCCTCGTGAGCAGTACTTC.

The V and J genes are TRBV11-2 and TRBJ2-7; D possibly matches TRBD1 or TRBD2 (5 bases each). Trimming took off 5 bases at V and 7 bases at J, with 24 bases between the two ends. This CDR3 spans 16 amino acids. Germline V CDR1 and CDR2: SGHAT, FQNNGV. CDR3 amino acids: CASSPSAGTVSSEQYF. The CDR3 DNA sequence: TGTGCCAGCAGCCCCTCGGCCGGGACGGTCTCTAGTGAGCAGTACTTC.